This T cell receptor beta chain was recovered during a study of T cell repertoires in cytomegalovirus infection. This clonotype has ten or more counts. Its specificity is not known. Germline is not matched at one junction end, which may reflect a read error. The CDR3 spans 11 residues. TCRdb re-analysed the reads in MiXCR, keeping a single row per CDR3 protein. The table has around 110,000 distinct CDR3 sequences, about 9.4% seen once. The clonotype was recovered from a human donor in good health (CMV status not recorded). Some clones in this sample may be carry-over from other donors' samples. The rearrangement links TRBV12-3 or TRBV12-4 to TRBJ1-2; D is uncertain. What was sequenced was PBMCs, sequenced either directly or after in vitro stimulation (not recorded which). CDR3 coding DNA: TGTGCCAGCAGCTTAGGCTATGGCTACACCTTC. Amino acids: CASSLGYGYTF.